This T cell receptor (beta chain) came from a study of T cells expressing NK-cell markers (dated by TCRdb to 2019 to 2021). Study-level background: In sorted CD3+CD56+NKG2C+, CD3+CD56+NKG2C- and CD3+CD56-NKG2C+ T-cell subsets from several donors, TCR beta-chain repertoires were profiled. Seven of the eight sequenced donors were HCMV-seropositive and one was HCMV-seronegative. The study sequenced eight donors, all healthy volunteers chosen at random: three men and five women. Illumina HiSeq 2000/2500, MiSeq or NextSeq was used to sequence libraries as 2 x 150 bp reads. Here is what the overall study found, with its caveats: For roughly 6 donors, the dominant CD3+CD56+NKG2C+ clonotypes were among the top 10 CD8+ clonotypes and accounted for about 1.0-7.5% of CD8+ T cells. Those dominant clonotypes were again the most abundant among CD3+CD56-NKG2C+ cells in a few donors, at about 25-60.1%. Whether the expanded NKG2C-expressing T cell clones were specific for HCMV antigens was left unclear.

Counted from cysteine to phenylalanine, this CDR3 has 11 amino acids. No DNA is listed. CDR1 and CDR2 were assigned from the germline V gene (reference sequence) as MNHEY and SMNVEV. HCMV-specific IgG was detected in serum with a commercial ELISA kit to determine HCMV serostatus. Ficoll density gradient centrifugation was used to isolate peripheral blood mononuclear cells from blood. The instrument was an Illumina HiSeq 2000. TCR beta cDNA libraries were prepared using 5'RACE template switching, which introduced a universal primer site and unique molecular identifiers. Priming for cDNA synthesis came from the TCR beta constant segment, and two successive PCR amplification steps followed. In the paper's pipeline: MIGEC was used to demultiplex reads and group reads by UMI, and MiTCR was used to assemble and quantify clonotypes. To remove erroneous sequences, TCR cDNA sequences were retained only when supported by two or more reads. Downstream repertoire analysis used the tcR package, and clonotypes were matched across fractions by CDR3 nucleotide sequence plus V segment. VDJmatch was used to annotate antigen specificity against VDJdb, with one amino acid substitution in CDR3 permitted. Based on TCRdb reprocessing of the reads, there is one entry per CDR3 protein sequence, and DNA is missing. What appears here as the V and J calls and clone size reflects TCRdb's work, not the paper's. The sample's table covers about 450,000 distinct CDR3 sequences. Jointly, the top ten make up approximately 7% of the sample.

A remark on this clonotype: The clone's antigen remains unknown.

This TCR was recovered from a woman between 18 and 69 years old in good health. The chain couples TRBV27 to TRBJ2-7. Sequenced sample: blood T cells: a sorted CD56 or NKG2C T cell subset, CD4+ or CD8+ T cells, or bulk PBMC T cells (not recorded which). CDR3 reads: CATIYGYEQYF.